This entry describes one TCR beta chain. PCR involved 60 Vbeta and 13 Jbeta primers. TCRdb's copy holds only in-frame clones and misses some; the assay was immunoSEQ multiplex PCR. This repertoire includes roughly 40,000 clones. The source of the sample is a study of cytomegalovirus exposure and HLA in healthy donors. V was pared by 3 bases and J by 5 bases, with 14 bases between. This CDR3 contains 15 residues. Germline CDR1 is SGHTA and CDR2 is FQGTGA. This clonotype was sampled from a male donor in good health and CMV-seronegative. V and J are TRBV7-3 and TRBJ2-1; the D gene is possibly TRBD1 (6 bases). The sample consisted of PBMCs. The CDR3 DNA reads TGTGCCAGCAGCTTCCCGGGACAAAGCAACAATGAGCAGTTCTTC. Protein: CASSFPGQSNNEQFF.